These T cell receptor beta chains were read from a single sample in a study of shared clonotypes between healthy human individuals. Measured with immunoSEQ multiplex PCR; TCRdb has only the in-frame clones, and not every one. The sample has some 2.1 million clones; approximately 92% are singletons. Sequenced material: naive CD8+ T cells from PBMCs. These receptors were obtained from a man in his late teens or twenties in good health. Some clones in this sample may be carry-over from other donors' samples. The CDR3 runs from the conserved cysteine through the conserved F or W. The D gene is left open where the match is weak. Clone size is not always given. Where it is, it says once, few, many or a class for expanded clones.

clone size	D gene	V gene	J gene	CDR3 DNA	CDR3 protein
NA	TRBD1	TRBV2	TRBJ1-5	TGTGCCAGCAGTGTTTACAGGGGGTCCTATAGCAATCAGCCCCAGCATTTT	CASSVYRGSYSNQPQHF
NA	TRBD2	TRBV5-1	TRBJ2-1	TGCGCCAGCAGCCCCGAGGGCGGACTAGCGGGGGGCAATGAGCAGTTCTTC	CASSPEGGLAGGNEQFF
NA	NA	TRBV7-3	TRBJ2-3	TGTGCCAGCAGCCCCACGGCGGGGGCAAAAGATACGCAGTATTTT	CASSPTAGAKDTQYF
NA	NA	TRBV19	TRBJ1-5	TGTGCCAGTATGGGTGTGACCGCGCTTTATAGCAATCAGCCCCAGCATTTT	CASMGVTALYSNQPQHF
NA	TRBD1	TRBV10-3	TRBJ2-7	TGTGCCATCAGTGAAGGGGACAGGGGGCTCTACGAGCAGTACTTC	CAISEGDRGLYEQYF
NA	TRBD2	TRBV5-4	TRBJ2-5	TGTGCCAGCAGCGAGGGGACTAGCGGGCAAGAGACCCAGTACTTC	CASSEGTSGQETQYF
NA	TRBD1	TRBV7-2	TRBJ1-2	TGTGCCAGCAGCAGACCAGAGGACAGGGGGGAGGGCTACACCTTC	CASSRPEDRGEGYTF
NA	NA	TRBV27	TRBJ2-1	TGTGCCAGCAGTCCGAGCTCCCGGGCACCGGAGGACAATGAGCAGTTCTTC	CASSPSSRAPEDNEQFF
many	NA	TRBV6-5	TRBJ1-4	TGTGCCAGCAGCGAGGGGGAAAAACTGTTTTTT	CASSEGEKLFF
NA	TRBD2	TRBV7-9	TRBJ2-3	TGTGCCAGCAGGTCGACTAGCGGGAGGCGAACAGATACGCAGTATTTT	CASRSTSGRRTDTQYF
NA	TRBD2	TRBV15	TRBJ2-5	TGTGCCACCAGCAGGGGTATTCCGGGACTAGACCAAGAGACCCAGTACTTC	CATSRGIPGLDQETQYF
NA	TRBD1	TRBV4-1	TRBJ2-7	TGCGCCAGCAGCCAAGTGCCCACATCGGGACAGTTCTACGAGCAGTACTTC	CASSQVPTSGQFYEQYF
NA	NA	TRBV4-3	TRBJ2-7	TGCGCCAGCAGCCAAGGAAGGGGGGGATACGAGCAGTACTTC	CASSQGRGGYEQYF
once	TRBD2	TRBV7-9	TRBJ2-7	TGTGCCAGCAGCTTCTATTCTGGCGGGAGTTGGGACGAGCAGTACTTC	CASSFYSGGSWDEQYF
NA	TRBD2	TRBV28	TRBJ2-7	TGTGCCAGCAGTTTCGGGCTAGCGGCTTACGAGCAGTACTTC	CASSFGLAAYEQYF
NA	NA	TRBV6-6	TRBJ2-7	TGTGCCAGCAAGCCCAGGCTAGCGAAAAACTCCTACGAGCAGTACTTC	CASKPRLAKNSYEQYF
NA	TRBD1	TRBV5-8	TRBJ2-7	TGTGCCAGCAGCTTCTTCTCGGTACAGGGGGCCGACGAGCAGTACTTC	CASSFFSVQGADEQYF
NA	TRBD2	TRBV9	TRBJ2-2	TGTGCCAGCAGCCCTTATAGCGGGCCTGAGGTCTCCGGGGAGCTGTTTTTT	CASSPYSGPEVSGELFF
NA	TRBD1	TRBV19	TRBJ1-4	TGTGCCAGTAAGGACAGGGGAGACGAAAAACTGTTTTTT	CASKDRGDEKLFF
NA	NA	TRBV20-1	TRBJ1-3	TGCAGTGCCCTCTTAGGAAACACCATATATTTT	CSALLGNTIYF
NA	NA	TRBV29-1	TRBJ1-1	TGCAGCGTTCCATTACGCGGTACTGAAGCTTTCTTT	CSVPLRGTEAFF
NA	NA	TRBV28	TRBJ2-7	TGTGCCAGCAGTACCCGGACAACTCCTTACGAGCAGTACTTC	CASSTRTTPYEQYF
NA	TRBD1	TRBV7-9	TRBJ1-1	TGTGCCAGCGCTGGGAGAACCACAGGGGGCCTCGGGGTGAACACTGAAGCTTTCTTT	CASAGRTTGGLGVNTEAFF
NA	NA	TRBV9	TRBJ2-1	TGTGCCAGCAGCGTCCCAGGCAATGAGCAGTTCTTC	CASSVPGNEQFF
NA	TRBD1	TRBV28	TRBJ1-5	TGTGCCAGCAGTTTATACGGACAGGGAATTTATAGCAATCAGCCCCAGCATTTT	CASSLYGQGIYSNQPQHF
NA	NA	TRBV7-8	TRBJ2-3	TGTGCCAGCAGCCTTAGTAGGCGACAGCCTACTAGCACAGATACGCAGTATTTT	CASSLSRRQPTSTDTQYF
NA	TRBD1	TRBV7-8	TRBJ2-2	TGTGCCAGCAGCAACCGGACAGGGCGGATCGGGGAGCTGTTTTTT	CASSNRTGRIGELFF
NA	NA	TRBV2	TRBJ1-1	TGTGCCAGCAGTGCCAGGTTGAACACTGAAGCTTTCTTT	CASSARLNTEAFF
NA	NA	TRBV30	TRBJ2-7	TGTGCCTGGAGTGTACCTAGGCAGGGGAAGGAGCAGTACTTC	CAWSVPRQGKEQYF
NA	NA	TRBV11-2	TRBJ2-1	TGTGCCAGCAGCCCCCTCCTTATTTCCTACAATGAGCAGTTCTTC	CASSPLLISYNEQFF
NA	NA	TRBV7-9	TRBJ1-2	TGTGCCAGCAGCTTAGTTCCGAGCTATGGCTACACCTTC	CASSLVPSYGYTF
NA	TRBD1	TRBV9	TRBJ2-3	TGTGCCAGCAGCGTATCCAGGGGGCGCGCAGATACGCAGTATTTT	CASSVSRGRADTQYF
few	NA	TRBV27	TRBJ2-7	TGTGCCAGCAGTTTATCGGGGGTATCCTACGAGCAGTACTTC	CASSLSGVSYEQYF
NA	NA	TRBV25-1	TRBJ1-5	TGTGCCAGCAGTGAATACCCGGGCGGGAGGGCTGGCAATCAGCCCCAGCATTTT	CASSEYPGGRAGNQPQHF
NA	NA	TRBV27	TRBJ2-7	TGTGCCAGCAGAACAATCCCGGGACAGCGGGGCGAGCAGTACTTC	CASRTIPGQRGEQYF
NA	NA	TRBV19	TRBJ2-7	TGTGCCAGTAGTATACAGGGGCGCCCCTACGAGCAGTACTTC	CASSIQGRPYEQYF
NA	NA	TRBV9	TRBJ1-1	TGTGCCAGCAGCTCCTGGGAGAAGACTGAAGCTTTCTTT	CASSSWEKTEAFF
NA	NA	TRBV7-6	TRBJ2-1	TGTGCCAGCAGCTTAGCGAGGCAGGGAGATATTCCCAATGAGCAGTTCTTC	CASSLARQGDIPNEQFF
NA	TRBD1	TRBV6-5	TRBJ2-7	TGTGCCAGCAGTTACACCACAGGGGGCTACGAGCAGTACTTC	CASSYTTGGYEQYF
NA	TRBD2	TRBV10-3	TRBJ2-1	TGTGCCATCAGGGCGGGAGGGGTTAGCTCCTACAATGAGCAGTTCTTC	CAIRAGGVSSYNEQFF
NA	NA	TRBV7-9	TRBJ2-3	TGTGCCAGCAGCTCACTCCAGGCGCTTGATACGCAGTATTTT	CASSSLQALDTQYF
NA	NA	TRBV7-8	TRBJ1-1	TGTGCCAGCAGCTTAGGAGGCGGCTTGAACACTGAAGCTTTCTTT	CASSLGGGLNTEAFF
NA	NA	TRBV13	TRBJ2-7	TGTGCCAGCAGCAAACAGGGAAATAGAAACGAGCAGTACTTC	CASSKQGNRNEQYF
NA	TRBD2	TRBV7-9	TRBJ2-7	TGTGCCAGCAGCGCTGGACTAGCGGGCTTCTACGAGCAGTACTTC	CASSAGLAGFYEQYF
NA	TRBD2	TRBV5-6	TRBJ2-1	TGTGCCAGCAGCTGGGAACCTAGCGGGAGCTCCTACAATGAGCAGTTCTTC	CASSWEPSGSSYNEQFF
NA	NA	TRBV6-5	TRBJ1-2	TGTGCCAGCAGTTCCGGTCCACAGGGAAGCTACACCTTC	CASSSGPQGSYTF
NA	NA	TRBV10-3	TRBJ2-5	TGTGCCATCATGGGGGTACCGGGAGAGACCCAGTACTTC	CAIMGVPGETQYF
NA	TRBD1	TRBV18	TRBJ2-2	TGTGCCAGCTCACCAAACAGGGGGATCTCAACCCTTGCCGGGGAGCTGTTTTTT	CASSPNRGISTLAGELFF